Shown below are 31 T cell receptor beta chains from a single sample sequenced in a study of radiation and T cells in renal cell carcinoma. Noted time point: baseline pretreatment blood. Treatment in this sample: 15 Gy SBRT to primary tumor, nephrectomy 4 weeks later. Sequenced by immunoSEQ multiplex PCR; TCRdb stores in-frame clones only, minus some. The sample contains about 130,000 clones, approximately 82% of which appear only once. This specimen was blood, taken from a patient whose treatment included radiotherapy and nephrectomy. The receptors come from a woman aged 55 to 70 with renal cell carcinoma.

The chain uses TRBV19 and TRBJ1-1; D is uncertain. The germline gives CDR1 LNHDA, CDR2 SQIVND (reference sequence). CDR3 size: 14 residues. The V gene lost 1 base and the J gene lost 2 bases, with 8 bases spanning the gap. CDR3 region: CASSIGGVNTEAFF. CDR3 bases: TGTGCCAGTAGTATAGGGGGTGTTAACACTGAAGCTTTCTTT.

This clone was seen only a few times. This chain links TRBV10-3 with TRBJ1-2; D gene unclear. The CDR3 sequence is 11 residues long. From germline, CDR1 is ENHRY and CDR2 SYGVKD. Trimming shortened V by 1 base and J by 6 bases, and 3 bases separated the two germline ends. The CDR3 DNA is TGTGCCATCAGTGAGTTAGATGGCTACACCTTC. It encodes CAISELDGYTF.

The CDR3 reads CAWSGGMSGNQPQHF. The CDR3, as DNA: TGTGCCTGGAGTGGTGGAATGTCGGGAAATCAGCCCCAGCATTTT. The genes are TRBV30 and TRBJ1-5, with no clear D. Trimming left V 1 base short and J 4 bases short, with 14 bases between. CDR1 GTSNPN and CDR2 SVGIG come from the germline V gene (reference sequence). The CDR3 contains 15 residues.

This sequence joins TRBV6-5 and TRBJ2-5; D unresolved. Germline V lookup: CDR1 MNHEY, CDR2 SVGAGI. CDR3 length equals 15 residues. V lost 4 bases, J lost 3 bases, and 15 bases lay in between. The CDR3 loop reads CASSFMGPRKETQYF. The DNA for the CDR3 is TGTGCCAGCAGTTTCATGGGCCCGCGAAAAGAGACCCAGTACTTC.

The rearrangement joins TRBV7-2 to TRBJ2-7; 10 bases agree with TRBD1. This CDR3 has 17 amino acids. The V and J ends lost 4 bases and 3 bases, in that order; junction bases with no gene match: 12. Per the germline V gene, CDR1 is SGHTA and CDR2 is FQGNSA. The CDR3: CASSSTLPTGGGYEQYF. The CDR3 DNA is TGTGCCAGCAGCTCGACCCTCCCGACAGGGGGCGGCTACGAGCAGTACTTC.

The chain has TRBV6-6 and TRBJ2-3; unclear D gene. Trimming removed 0 bases at V and 3 bases at J, with 13 bases between. The CDR3 runs 16 residues. Per the germline V gene, CDR1 is MNHNY and CDR2 is SVGAGI (reference sequence). CDR3 nucleotides: TGTGCCAGCAGTTACTCGATTAGTAAGGGAACAGATACGCAGTATTTT. It yields the protein CASSYSISKGTDTQYF.

The chain couples TRBV18 to TRBJ1-4; 7 bases are a match to TRBD1. Germline V lookup: CDR1 KGHSH, CDR2 LQKENI. The CDR3 length is 14 residues. V lost 4 bases and J lost 4; bases outside the gene matches: 3. For the CDR3, the DNA is TGTGCCAGCTCACTCGGGACAGTTAATGAAAAACTGTTTTTT. The encoded protein is CASSLGTVNEKLFF. The whole variable domain, filled in from reference TRBV18 and TRBJ1-4, reads NAGVMQNPRHLVRRRGQEARLRCSPMKGHSHVYWYRQLPEEGLKFMVYLQKENIIDESGMPKERFSAEFPKEGPSILRIQQVVRGDSAAYFCASSLGTVNEKLFFGSGTQLSVL.

CDR3 sequence (DNA): TGTGCCAGTAGAGCGGCCGGGGAGGGCTATGGCTACACCTTC. This gives the protein CASRAAGEGYGYTF. The chain employs TRBV19 and TRBJ1-2; D is unclear. The CDR3 extends over 14 amino acids. From germline, CDR1 is LNHDA and CDR2 SQIVND (reference sequence). Trimming stripped 6 bases from V and 4 bases from J, with 15 bases between. The entire variable domain, with the rest obtained from reference TRBV19 and TRBJ1-2, is as follows: DGGITQSPKYLFRKEGQNVTLSCEQNLNHDAMYWYRQDPGQGLRLIYYSQIVNDFQKGDIAEGYSVSREKKESFPLTVTSAQKNPTAFYLCASRAAGEGYGYTFGSGTRLTVV.

This chain links TRBV6-6 with TRBJ1-4, with D maybe TRBD1 (5 bases). Germline V gene data show CDR1 as MNHNY and CDR2 as SVGAGI (reference sequence). The CDR3 loop spans 12 amino acids. V was cut by 9 bases and J by 5 bases, with 10 bases left in between. This CDR3 is CASTGLNEKLFF. The CDR3, as DNA: TGTGCCAGTACAGGACTAAATGAAAAACTGTTTTTT.

This clone was picked up one time. The chain is built from TRBV6-1 and TRBJ2-3; D may match TRBD1 or TRBD2 (5 bases each). The CDR3 covers 11 residues. The V end lost 10 bases, the J end lost 3 bases, and 8 bases lay between the germline ends. Per the germline V gene, CDR1 is MNHNS and CDR2 is SASEGT. The CDR3 loop is CATEGTDTQYF. CDR3 DNA: TGTGCCACCGAGGGGACAGATACGCAGTATTTT.

This clone turned up a few times. The chain carries TRBV4-1 and TRBJ2-5; possibly TRBD1 or TRBD2 for D (5 bases each). The germline V gene has CDR1 MGHRA and CDR2 YSYEKL. With 1 base removed from V and 5 bases from J, the gap between germline ends came to 11 bases. CDR3 size: 14 residues. CDR3: CASSQGGILETQYF. The DNA of the CDR3 is TGCGCCAGCAGCCAAGGGGGGATTTTGGAGACCCAGTACTTC.

The rearrangement uses TRBV10-2 and TRBJ2-7; 12 bases map to TRBD1. Germline V gene sequence: CDR1 WSHSY, CDR2 SAAADI. The J segment lost 5 bases and the V segment lost 5 bases, leaving 7 bases of the junction unmatched. CDR3 length equals 15 residues. CDR3 nucleotides: TGCGCCAGCAGTATTACCGGGACAGGGGGCCACGAGCAGTACTTC. Amino acid sequence: CASSITGTGGHEQYF.

J is TRBJ2-3 and V is TRBV29-1, with D perhaps TRBD1 (6 bases). CDR1 and CDR2 (germline): SQVTM, ANQGSEA. With 5 bases removed from V and 3 bases from J, the gap between germline ends came to 15 bases. This CDR3 has 14 residues. Here the CDR3 reads CSVTRGQGTDTQYF. The CDR3 DNA reads as TGCAGCGTTACCCGGGGCCAGGGGACAGATACGCAGTATTTT.

The rearrangement links TRBV5-1 to TRBJ2-3; 10 nucleotides line up with TRBD2. V shed 2 bases, J shed 2 bases, and the junction held 8 bases outside the gene matches. CDR3 length: 17 amino acids. Germline V lookup: CDR1 SGHRS, CDR2 YFSETQ. DNA of the CDR3: TGCGCCAGCAGCTTTGCGACTAGCGGGCTTTACACAGATACGCAGTATTTT. It encodes CASSFATSGLYTDTQYF.

The chain couples TRBV25-1 to TRBJ2-1; 7 bases map to TRBD1. The germline gives CDR1 MGHDK, CDR2 SYGVNS. The CDR3 sequence is 15 residues long. After removal of 6 bases from V and 3 bases from J, the junction contained 8 bases not matched to a gene. The chain's CDR3 is CASSVTGLGYNEQFF. For the CDR3, the DNA is TGTGCCAGCAGCGTGACAGGGTTGGGCTACAATGAGCAGTTCTTC.

This clone was counted a single time. This rearrangement joins TRBV18 to TRBJ1-2; D unresolved. V was clipped by 2 bases and J by 4 bases, with 11 bases between them. Germline V gene data show CDR1 as KGHSH and CDR2 as LQKENI. The CDR3 contains 14 residues. Here the CDR3 DNA reads TGTGCCAGCTCACCAGGTCAGCAAGTCTATGGCTACACCTTC. Encoded protein: CASSPGQQVYGYTF. The variable domain in full, with the rest retrieved from reference TRBV18 and TRBJ1-2, is NAGVMQNPRHLVRRRGQEARLRCSPMKGHSHVYWYRQLPEEGLKFMVYLQKENIIDESGMPKERFSAEFPKEGPSILRIQQVVRGDSAAYFCASSPGQQVYGYTFGSGTRLTVV.

The chain combines TRBV9 with TRBJ1-1, with D unclear. CDR3 size: 14 residues. V lost 2 bases and J lost 4, with 12 bases in between. CDR1 SGDLS and CDR2 YYNGEE come from the germline V gene. CDR3 sequence reads: CASSVEEWGTEAFF. The CDR3 DNA follows: TGTGCCAGCAGCGTCGAGGAATGGGGCACTGAAGCTTTCTTT.

CDR3: CASRRSYNSPLHF. The CDR3 DNA follows: TGCGCCAGTCGTCGATCCTATAATTCACCCCTCCACTTT. This rearrangement joins TRBV10-1 to TRBJ1-6; D uncertain. The CDR3 totals 13 residues. CDR1 WNHNN and CDR2 SYGVQD come from the germline V gene (reference sequence). The V end was cut by 9 bases, the J end by 1 base, with 7 bases between.

The chain is built from TRBV9 and TRBJ2-2; 9 bases are shared with TRBD2. There are 15 residues in the CDR3. J lost 4 bases, V lost 1 base, and 2 bases had no gene match. Germline assignment: CDR1 SGDLS and CDR2 YYNGEE. CDR3 coding DNA: TGTGCCAGCAGCGTATATAGCGGGAGCACCGGGGAGCTGTTTTTT. Protein product: CASSVYSGSTGELFF.

This clone occurred once. V usage is TRBV28 and J usage is TRBJ2-7; 9 nucleotides line up with TRBD1. Germline CDR1 is MDHEN and CDR2 is SYDVKM. The length of the CDR3 is 15 residues. The ends lost 4 bases at V and 5 bases at J; junction bases unmatched: 9. The CDR3 reads CASSSPGTGNHEQYF. CDR3 DNA sequence: TGTGCCAGCAGTTCACCCGGGACAGGGAATCACGAGCAGTACTTC.

The chain couples TRBV14 to TRBJ2-3; D possibly corresponds to TRBD2 (6 bases). Germline V lookup: CDR1 SGHDN, CDR2 FVKESK. The CDR3 runs 15 residues. Trimming cost V 5 bases and J 4 bases, with 16 bases left between them. The CDR3 DNA follows: TGTGCCAGCAGCACGGGACTCTCGAGGGCAGATACGCAGTATTTT. The encoded protein is CASSTGLSRADTQYF.

V usage is TRBV5-1 and J usage is TRBJ2-1; 8 bases are a match to TRBD1. After removal of 4 bases from V and 15 bases from J, the junction contained 15 bases not matched to a gene. Germline values: CDR1 SGHRS, CDR2 YFSETQ. The CDR3 extends over 14 amino acids. DNA for the CDR3: TGCGCCAGCAGCCCATCCCTGGACAGGGCCATTTCGTTCTTC. Encoded protein: CASSPSLDRAISFF. Combining the CDR3 with reference TRBV5-1 and TRBJ2-1 gives the whole variable domain KAGVTQTPRYLIKTRGQQVTLSCSPISGHRSVSWYQQTPGQGLQFLFEYFSETQRNKGNFPGRFSGRQFSNSRSEMNVSTLELGDSALYLCASSPSLDRAISFFGPGTRLTVL.

The chain employs TRBV6-5 and TRBJ2-7; maybe TRBD1 (6 bases). Trimming took 7 bases from V and 0 from J, leaving 10 bases between them. This CDR3 has 13 residues. In germline, CDR1 is MNHEY, CDR2 SVGAGI. The CDR3 protein is CASTKQGSYEQYF. The CDR3 nucleotides are TGTGCCAGCACCAAACAGGGCTCCTACGAGCAGTACTTC.

V gene TRBV5-5 combines with J gene TRBJ2-5; 9 nucleotides line up with TRBD1. From germline, CDR1 is SGHKS and CDR2 YYEKEE (reference sequence). Trimming at V came to 3 bases and at J to 5 bases, leaving 11 bases not matched to a gene. CDR3 length: 16 residues. CDR3 amino acids: CASSWSRDRVYETQYF. The CDR3 bases are TGTGCCAGCAGCTGGTCCCGGGACAGGGTTTATGAGACCCAGTACTTC.

This sequence joins TRBV19 and TRBJ2-1; 9 bases fit TRBD1. The V segment lost 11 bases and the J segment 8 bases; nucleotides outside the gene matches: 16. CDR3 size: 15 residues. CDR1 and CDR2 (germline): LNHDA, SQIVND (reference sequence). CDR3 nucleotides: TGTGCCTCTGAGGCGGGGACAGGGTCTTTCTATGAGCAGTTCTTC. It is translated as CASEAGTGSFYEQFF.

This clone turned up a few times. The chain is built from TRBV7-9 and TRBJ1-1, with D possibly matching TRBD1 (5 bases). This CDR3 spans 16 amino acids. The ends were cut back, 2 bases at V and 0 bases at J, with 13 bases in the middle. Germline CDR1 and CDR2: SEHNR and FQNEAQ (reference sequence). CDR3 loop: CASSLRRGHMNTEAFF. CDR3 coding DNA: TGTGCCAGCAGCTTACGGCGCGGACATATGAACACTGAAGCTTTCTTT. Supplemented by reference TRBV7-9 and TRBJ1-1, the full variable domain reads DTGVSQNPRHKITKRGQNVTFRCDPISEHNRLYWYRQTLGQGPEFLTYFQNEAQLEKSRLLSDRFSAERPKGSFSTLEIQRTEQGDSAMYLCASSLRRGHMNTEAFFGQGTRLTVV.

The chain is built from TRBV30 and TRBJ1-5, with D unclear. V lost 1 base to trimming and J lost 5 bases, with 12 bases between them. Per the germline V gene, CDR1 is GTSNPN and CDR2 is SVGIG (reference sequence). The CDR3 is 14 amino acids. DNA of the CDR3: TGTGCCTGGAGTGGTGGAGGGTCCTATCAGCCCCAGCATTTT. Translation: CAWSGGGSYQPQHF.

The gene calls are TRBV7-3 and TRBJ1-1; a weak D match, TRBD1 (6 bases). The V end lost 5 bases, the J end lost 7 bases, and 14 bases lay between the germline ends. CDR1 is SGHTA and CDR2 is FQGTGA in the germline V gene. CDR3 length equals 13 residues. CDR3 in DNA: TGTGCCAGCAGCGTACAGGGCGGGAATGAAGCTTTCTTT. It specifies CASSVQGGNEAFF.

This sequence joins TRBV4-1 and TRBJ1-2; 7 bases are shared with TRBD1. The CDR3 spans 14 residues. Looked up from germline, CDR1 is MGHRA and CDR2 is YSYEKL. Losses at the gene ends were 4 bases for V and 4 bases for J; bases not matched to a gene: 6. CDR3 nucleotides: TGCGCCAGCAGCCCCCGGGACAGCCCCTATGGCTACACCTTC. Its translation: CASSPRDSPYGYTF.

The CDR3 loop reads CASSHRVGQGNYEQYF. Here the CDR3 DNA reads TGTGCCAGCAGCCATAGGGTTGGGCAGGGCAACTACGAGCAGTACTTC. The chain joins TRBV14 to TRBJ2-7, with D possibly matching TRBD1 (5 bases). The length of the CDR3 is 16 residues. V lost 3 bases and J lost 3, with 18 bases in between. In germline, CDR1 is SGHDN, CDR2 FVKESK.

This chain joins TRBV19 and TRBJ2-3; D unclear. The CDR3 consists of 14 residues. Germline lookup yields CDR1 LNHDA and CDR2 SQIVND (reference sequence). V shed 2 bases and J shed 0 bases, with 6 bases lying between them. The CDR3 is CASSIQVSTDTQYF. The CDR3 nucleotides are TGTGCCAGTAGTATACAGGTCAGCACAGATACGCAGTATTTT.